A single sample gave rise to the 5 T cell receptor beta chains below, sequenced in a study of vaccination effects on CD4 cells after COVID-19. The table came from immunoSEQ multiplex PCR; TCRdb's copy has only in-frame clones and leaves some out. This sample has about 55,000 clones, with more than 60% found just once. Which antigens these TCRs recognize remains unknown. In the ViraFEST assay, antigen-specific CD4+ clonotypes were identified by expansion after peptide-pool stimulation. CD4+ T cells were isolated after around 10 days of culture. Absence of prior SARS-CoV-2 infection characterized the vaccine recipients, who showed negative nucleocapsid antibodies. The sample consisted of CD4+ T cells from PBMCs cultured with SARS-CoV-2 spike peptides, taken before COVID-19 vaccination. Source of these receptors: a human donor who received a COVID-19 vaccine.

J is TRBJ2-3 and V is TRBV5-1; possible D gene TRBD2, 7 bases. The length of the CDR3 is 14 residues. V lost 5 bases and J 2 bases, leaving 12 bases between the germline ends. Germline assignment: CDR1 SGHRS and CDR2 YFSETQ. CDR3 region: CASRREGDTDTQYF. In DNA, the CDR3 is TGCGCCAGCAGAAGGGAGGGGGACACAGATACGCAGTATTTT.

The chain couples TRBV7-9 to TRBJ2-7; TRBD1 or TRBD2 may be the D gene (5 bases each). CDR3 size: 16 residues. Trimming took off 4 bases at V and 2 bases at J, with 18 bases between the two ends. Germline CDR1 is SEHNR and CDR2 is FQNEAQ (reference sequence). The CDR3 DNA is TGTGCCAGCAGCTCCGGGACCTCACGATTCCCCTACGAGCAGTACTTC. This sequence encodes CASSSGTSRFPYEQYF.

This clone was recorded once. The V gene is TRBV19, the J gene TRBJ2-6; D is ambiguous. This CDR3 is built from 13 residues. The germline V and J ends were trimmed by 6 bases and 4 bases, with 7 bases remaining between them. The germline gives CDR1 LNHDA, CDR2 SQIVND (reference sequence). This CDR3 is CASRLKGANVLTF. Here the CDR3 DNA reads TGTGCCAGTAGATTAAAAGGGGCCAACGTCCTGACTTTC.

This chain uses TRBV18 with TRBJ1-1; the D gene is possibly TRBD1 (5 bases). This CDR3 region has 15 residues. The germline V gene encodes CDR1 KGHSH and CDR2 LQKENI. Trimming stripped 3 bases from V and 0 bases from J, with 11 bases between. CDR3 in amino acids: CASSPSRALNTEAFF. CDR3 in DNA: TGTGCCAGCTCACCCTCCAGGGCCCTGAACACTGAAGCTTTCTTT.

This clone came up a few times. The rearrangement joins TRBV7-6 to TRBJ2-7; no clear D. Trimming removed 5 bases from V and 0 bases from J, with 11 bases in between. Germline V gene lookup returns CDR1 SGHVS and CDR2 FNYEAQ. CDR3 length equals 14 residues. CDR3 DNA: TGTGCCAGCAGCCCCCGGTACAGCTCCTACGAGCAGTACTTC. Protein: CASSPRYSSYEQYF.